The clone carrying this TCR beta chain was detected only a few times. Its antigen remains unknown. Germline-derived CDR1 and CDR2 are SGHRS and YFSETQ. Trimming took off 4 bases at V and 5 bases at J, with 11 bases between the two ends. The CDR3 is 13 amino acids. The sample belongs to a study of regulatory T cells in long-lasting Graves disease. Findings and limits, study-wide: Persistent Graves' patients showed a TCR diversity that was lower than that of newly diagnosed ones.

Construction of TCR beta libraries relied on iRepertoire HTBI primers and on Arm-PCR targeting CDR3 regions. TCRdb processed the multiplex PCR reads anew with MiXCR; each CDR3 protein has one entry. Of 550,000 to 650,000 distinct CDR3 sequences listed, roughly a sixth are singletons. Time point in this sample: newly diagnosed GD, antithyroid drugs for less than 3 months. PBMCs provided the RNA from which the TCR library was made. An endocrinology department located in Xi'an, China, was where the patients came from. Separately, the same data were catalogued under a study of T cells in Graves' hyperthyroidism and ophthalmopathy.

Sequenced here: peripheral blood mononuclear cells (PBMCs), sampled at new diagnosis, from a patient treated with antithyroid drugs. V is TRBV5-1 and J is TRBJ2-3; D unresolved. This TCR was sampled from a man aged 18 to 35 with Graves disease. CDR3 loop: CASSPEAEDTQYF. CDR3 DNA: TGCGCCAGCAGCCCTGAGGCGGAAGATACGCAGTATTTT.